This entry describes one TCR beta chain. The antigen is undetermined. The V gene's germline CDR1 is MNHEY and CDR2 SMNVEV (reference sequence). The CDR3 contains 16 residues. This entry belongs to a study of cytomegalovirus exposure and HLA in healthy donors. Primers: 60 Vbeta forward and 13 Jbeta reverse. Original processing methods: In a later analysis, about 11 million of some 80 million unique beta chains occurred in at least two donors. Clones were read by immunoSEQ multiplex PCR, and TCRdb kept only the in-frame ones, dropping some. The DNA gave D and trimming, while V, J and clone size come from that table. The sample has roughly 120,000 clones, about 80% seen once. General study points: It is likely that the observed cluster of highly shared sequence variants was a sequencing artifact.

Material: PBMCs. J is TRBJ2-5 and V is TRBV27; D might be TRBD2 (6 bases). With the DNA end fitting TRBJ2-7 better, the J assignment may be wrong. This sequence was found in a man aged 50-60 years in good health and CMV-seropositive. The CDR3 here is CASRRGAGHLSYEQYF. In nucleotides, the CDR3 is TGTGCCAGCAGACGAGGGGCGGGGCACCTCTCCTACGAGCAGTACTTC.